The rows below give T cell receptor beta chains drawn from one sample of a study of CD8 T cells in ankylosing spondylitis. MiXCR was run by TCRdb on the 5' RACE reads, yielding one entry per CDR3 protein. In the table there are about 90,000 distinct CDR3 sequences, about 9% of which are singletons. Specimen: blood, either unsorted or a sorted T cell fraction (not recorded which). All receptors derive from a male donor with ankylosing spondylitis. The CDR3 runs from the conserved cysteine through the conserved F or W. A D gene is named only where the DNA matches it firmly. Not every row has a clone size; where given, it reads once, few, many or a size class.

V gene: TRBV5-5
clone size: many
D gene: TRBD1
J gene: TRBJ2-1
CDR3 DNA: TGTGCCAGCAGCTTCGGGACAGGGACCCCGGAGGAGCAGTTCTTC
CDR3 protein: CASSFGTGTPEEQFF

V gene: TRBV2
clone size: few
D gene: TRBD2
J gene: TRBJ2-2
CDR3 DNA: TGTGCCAGCAGTGGGGGACTAGCGGGAGGACCCACCGGGGAGCTGTTTTTT
CDR3 protein: CASSGGLAGGPTGELFF

V gene: TRBV5-1
clone size: .
D gene: .
J gene: TRBJ2-1
CDR3 DNA: TGCGCCAGCACCTACTCCCACCCCGCGGCTAGCGATGAGCAGTTCTTC
CDR3 protein: CASTYSHPAASDEQFF

V gene: TRBV7-9
clone size: .
D gene: .
J gene: TRBJ2-1
CDR3 DNA: TGTGCCAGCAGCTTATATCAGGACAATGAGCAGTTCTTC
CDR3 protein: CASSLYQDNEQFF

V gene: TRBV6-1
clone size: .
D gene: TRBD2
J gene: TRBJ2-7
CDR3 DNA: TGTGCCAGCAGAGGGGAGGGACTAGCGGGCTCCTACTACGAGCAGTACTTC
CDR3 protein: CASRGEGLAGSYYEQYF

V gene: TRBV7-9
clone size: many
D gene: .
J gene: TRBJ2-3
CDR3 DNA: TGTGCCAGCAGTTCTACTGTGGGAGATACGCAGTATTTT
CDR3 protein: CASSSTVGDTQYF

V gene: TRBV5-1
clone size: many
D gene: .
J gene: TRBJ1-5
CDR3 DNA: TGCGCCAGCAGCTTGGCCGGGGGGCTAGATCAGCCCCAGCATTTT
CDR3 protein: CASSLAGGLDQPQHF

V gene: TRBV7-9
clone size: .
D gene: .
J gene: TRBJ2-3
CDR3 DNA: TGTGCCAGCACCCATGGGGGGCAGGGCTACACAGATACGCAGTATTTT
CDR3 protein: CASTHGGQGYTDTQYF

V gene: TRBV11-2
clone size: few
D gene: TRBD2
J gene: TRBJ2-3
CDR3 DNA: TGTGCCAGCAGCGGAGCGGGACTGGAGGTTGCAGATACGCAGTATTTT
CDR3 protein: CASSGAGLEVADTQYF

V gene: TRBV19
clone size: many
D gene: .
J gene: TRBJ2-1
CDR3 DNA: TGTGCCAGTAGTATAACCGGAAATGAGCAGTTCTTC
CDR3 protein: CASSITGNEQFF

V gene: TRBV11-2
clone size: .
D gene: TRBD2
J gene: TRBJ2-5
CDR3 DNA: TGTGCCAGCGCCATAGGACTAGCGGGAGAATGGGACCAAGAGACCCAGTACTTC
CDR3 protein: CASAIGLAGEWDQETQYF

V gene: TRBV27
clone size: .
D gene: .
J gene: TRBJ1-1
CDR3 DNA: TGTGCCAGCAGTTTCTTGGAGCGGTACACTGAAGCTTTCTTT
CDR3 protein: CASSFLERYTEAFF

V gene: TRBV12-3/TRBV12-4
clone size: many
D gene: .
J gene: TRBJ2-3
CDR3 DNA: TGTGCCAGCAGTCCGAACCAGGCAGATACGCAGTATTTT
CDR3 protein: CASSPNQADTQYF

V gene: TRBV21-1
clone size: many
D gene: .
J gene: TRBJ2-4
CDR3 DNA: TGTGCCAGCAGCAAAGGAGCCGTGCAGACTTCCAAAAACATTCAGTACTTC
CDR3 protein: CASSKGAVQTSKNIQYF

V gene: TRBV7-9
clone size: .
D gene: .
J gene: TRBJ1-3
CDR3 DNA: TGTGCCAGCAGCTTAGTCCGGGGCGAGGTAAACACCATATATTTT
CDR3 protein: CASSLVRGEVNTIYF

V gene: TRBV24-1
clone size: many
D gene: .
J gene: TRBJ2-1
CDR3 DNA: TGTGCCACCGAGTCCGGGGGAGCCTCCTACAATGAGCAGTTCTTC
CDR3 protein: CATESGGASYNEQFF

V gene: TRBV6-4
clone size: .
D gene: .
J gene: TRBJ1-2
CDR3 DNA: TGTGCCAGCAGCCCCGGTCCCCTTGGGGGAGGCAACTATGGCTACACCTTC
CDR3 protein: CASSPGPLGGGNYGYTF

V gene: TRBV7-9
clone size: .
D gene: .
J gene: TRBJ2-1
CDR3 DNA: TGTGCCAGCAGCTTACGGTTCGATGAGCAGTTCTTC
CDR3 protein: CASSLRFDEQFF

V gene: TRBV7-9
clone size: few
D gene: TRBD1
J gene: TRBJ1-1
CDR3 DNA: TGTGCCAGCAGCTTAGAACGTGGACAGGGACGCGCTTTCTTT
CDR3 protein: CASSLERGQGRAFF

V gene: TRBV20-1
clone size: .
D gene: .
J gene: TRBJ2-1
CDR3 DNA: TGCAGTGCTGACCCTCGGGGGAGCTCCTACAATGAGCAGTTCTTC
CDR3 protein: CSADPRGSSYNEQFF

V gene: TRBV20-1
clone size: many
D gene: TRBD1
J gene: TRBJ1-5
CDR3 DNA: TGCAGTGCTCACATGGCAGGGGGGAGCCAGCCCCAGCATTTT
CDR3 protein: CSAHMAGGSQPQHF

V gene: TRBV27
clone size: many
D gene: .
J gene: TRBJ1-1
CDR3 DNA: TGTGCCAGCGGCGTCAGCTGGAACACTGAAGCTTTCTTT
CDR3 protein: CASGVSWNTEAFF

V gene: TRBV5-6
clone size: few
D gene: TRBD2
J gene: TRBJ2-1
CDR3 DNA: TGTGCCAGCAGCTTGTTGGCGGGAGTGGTGAGTGGCTACAATGAGCAGTTCTTC
CDR3 protein: CASSLLAGVVSGYNEQFF

V gene: TRBV13
clone size: .
D gene: .
J gene: TRBJ2-3
CDR3 DNA: TGTGCCAGCAGCTTAGAACGGGACCCACTCACAGATACGCAGTATTTT
CDR3 protein: CASSLERDPLTDTQYF

V gene: TRBV18
clone size: few
D gene: TRBD1
J gene: TRBJ2-7
CDR3 DNA: TGTGCCAGCTCTCCAGACAGGGAGATGAACTACGAGCAGTACTTC
CDR3 protein: CASSPDREMNYEQYF

V gene: TRBV6-1
clone size: few
D gene: TRBD2
J gene: TRBJ2-1
CDR3 DNA: TGTGCCAGCAGTCCCTGGGGGGGGGCCTACAATGAGCAGTTCTTC
CDR3 protein: CASSPWGGAYNEQFF

V gene: TRBV9
clone size: many
D gene: TRBD1
J gene: TRBJ1-2
CDR3 DNA: TGTGCCAGCAGTTCCTCGGGACAGGGCTTCTATGGCTACACCTTC
CDR3 protein: CASSSSGQGFYGYTF

V gene: TRBV7-2
clone size: many
D gene: TRBD1
J gene: TRBJ2-1
CDR3 DNA: TGTGCCAGCAGCTCGGGACAGGTCCTTGGCAATGAGCAGTTCTTC
CDR3 protein: CASSSGQVLGNEQFF

V gene: TRBV7-8
clone size: many
D gene: TRBD1
J gene: TRBJ1-1
CDR3 DNA: TGTGCCAGCAGCTTAGTTGACAGGGTAGGGCCTGAAGCTTTCTTT
CDR3 protein: CASSLVDRVGPEAFF

V gene: TRBV12-3/TRBV12-4
clone size: many
D gene: .
J gene: TRBJ2-1
CDR3 DNA: TGTGCCAGCAGTTATTACCTAAACTCCTACAATGAGCAGTTCTTC
CDR3 protein: CASSYYLNSYNEQFF

V gene: TRBV20-1
clone size: .
D gene: .
J gene: TRBJ2-1
CDR3 DNA: TGCAGTGCTACCGGGGTAGCCCCCTACAATGAGCAGTTCTTC
CDR3 protein: CSATGVAPYNEQFF

V gene: TRBV20-1
clone size: few
D gene: .
J gene: TRBJ2-3
CDR3 DNA: TGCAGTGTAGTACCAGGGTGGCCAGATACGCAGTATTTT
CDR3 protein: CSVVPGWPDTQYF

V gene: TRBV27
clone size: few
D gene: .
J gene: TRBJ2-1
CDR3 DNA: TGTGCCAGCAGTTTAGGGACACCCTACAATGAGCAGTTCTTC
CDR3 protein: CASSLGTPYNEQFF

V gene: TRBV28
clone size: .
D gene: .
J gene: TRBJ1-2
CDR3 DNA: TGTGCCAGCTCCGATAACAACTATGGCTACACCTTC
CDR3 protein: CASSDNNYGYTF

V gene: TRBV30
clone size: few
D gene: .
J gene: TRBJ2-1
CDR3 DNA: TGTGCCTGGAGTCCCGGCTACGGGATCAATGAGCAGTTCTTC
CDR3 protein: CAWSPGYGINEQFF

V gene: TRBV12-3/TRBV12-4
clone size: few
D gene: .
J gene: TRBJ1-5
CDR3 DNA: TGTGCCAGCAGTTTGGTAGGGACGCATCAGCCCCAGCATTTT
CDR3 protein: CASSLVGTHQPQHF

V gene: TRBV6-5
clone size: few
D gene: TRBD1
J gene: TRBJ2-2
CDR3 DNA: TGTGCCAGCAGTTACTACGGGACAGCCACCGGGGAGCTGTTTTTT
CDR3 protein: CASSYYGTATGELFF

V gene: TRBV27
clone size: few
D gene: .
J gene: TRBJ2-1
CDR3 DNA: TGTGCCAGCAGTTGGGCTGGGGGCGCGTACAATGAGCAGTTCTTC
CDR3 protein: CASSWAGGAYNEQFF

V gene: TRBV20-1
clone size: many
D gene: TRBD1
J gene: TRBJ1-2
CDR3 DNA: TGCAGTGCTAGAGATCCAGGGGGCTCCTCTTTCTACACCTTC
CDR3 protein: CSARDPGGSSFYTF

V gene: TRBV27
clone size: .
D gene: .
J gene: TRBJ1-5
CDR3 DNA: TGTGCCAGCAGTTTGGATCTTGGTCAGCCCCAGCATTTT
CDR3 protein: CASSLDLGQPQHF

V gene: TRBV5-1
clone size: many
D gene: .
J gene: TRBJ1-2
CDR3 DNA: TGCGCCAGCAGCTTGGAGGTTCTCGGACAGAGCTTCTATGGCTACACCTTC
CDR3 protein: CASSLEVLGQSFYGYTF

V gene: TRBV27
clone size: few
D gene: .
J gene: TRBJ1-5
CDR3 DNA: TGTGCCAGCAGTGTCAGGGATGGCAATCAGCCCCAGCATTTT
CDR3 protein: CASSVRDGNQPQHF

V gene: TRBV13
clone size: .
D gene: .
J gene: TRBJ2-1
CDR3 DNA: TGTGCCAGCAGCTCGGACAGTTCTCGGCAGTTCTTC
CDR3 protein: CASSSDSSRQFF

V gene: TRBV7-6
clone size: .
D gene: .
J gene: TRBJ1-5
CDR3 DNA: TGTGCCAGCAGCCTCTTCGATAGCAATCAGCCCCAGCATTTT
CDR3 protein: CASSLFDSNQPQHF

V gene: TRBV12-3/TRBV12-4
clone size: few
D gene: .
J gene: TRBJ1-5
CDR3 DNA: TGTGCCAGCAGTTTACACAACAGCAATCAGCCCCAGCATTTT
CDR3 protein: CASSLHNSNQPQHF

V gene: TRBV2
clone size: few
D gene: .
J gene: TRBJ1-5
CDR3 DNA: TGTGCCAGCAGTCGAGACAGTTATAGCAATCAGCCCCAGCATTTT
CDR3 protein: CASSRDSYSNQPQHF

V gene: TRBV7-9
clone size: many
D gene: .
J gene: TRBJ1-3
CDR3 DNA: TGTGCCAGCAGTTCGACAGCCGGAAACACCATATATTTT
CDR3 protein: CASSSTAGNTIYF

V gene: TRBV7-9
clone size: many
D gene: .
J gene: TRBJ2-1
CDR3 DNA: TGTGCCAGCAGCCCCCCAATACTTGCTAATGAGCAGTTCTTC
CDR3 protein: CASSPPILANEQFF

V gene: TRBV6-1
clone size: few
D gene: TRBD2
J gene: TRBJ2-1
CDR3 DNA: TGTGCCAGCAGTGAACGGCTAGCGGGAGGATCAAATGAGCAGTTCTTC
CDR3 protein: CASSERLAGGSNEQFF

V gene: TRBV7-9
clone size: many
D gene: .
J gene: TRBJ1-4
CDR3 DNA: TGTGCCAGCAGCTTAGGACGGCGGGAAAAACTGTTTTTT
CDR3 protein: CASSLGRREKLFF

V gene: TRBV24-1
clone size: few
D gene: .
J gene: TRBJ2-1
CDR3 DNA: TGTGCCTCCCTCCGGGGACGCTCCTACAATGAGCAGTTCTTC
CDR3 protein: CASLRGRSYNEQFF

V gene: TRBV7-9
clone size: many
D gene: TRBD2
J gene: TRBJ2-1
CDR3 DNA: TGTGCCAGCAGCCTCGACCGGGACTACACCTACAATGAGCAGTTCTTC
CDR3 protein: CASSLDRDYTYNEQFF

V gene: TRBV7-8
clone size: many
D gene: .
J gene: TRBJ2-7
CDR3 DNA: TGTGCCAGCAGCGGGGCTAGCTGGGCCGAGCAGTACTTC
CDR3 protein: CASSGASWAEQYF

V gene: TRBV11-2
clone size: .
D gene: .
J gene: TRBJ2-1
CDR3 DNA: TGTGCCAGCAGCAACCGGGTCCCATACAATGAGCAGTTCTTC
CDR3 protein: CASSNRVPYNEQFF

V gene: TRBV7-9
clone size: .
D gene: TRBD2
J gene: TRBJ2-7
CDR3 DNA: TGTGCCAGCAGCCCCCGGGAGGTTTCCTACGAGCAGTACTTC
CDR3 protein: CASSPREVSYEQYF

V gene: TRBV12-3/TRBV12-4
clone size: .
D gene: .
J gene: TRBJ2-7
CDR3 DNA: TGTGCCAGCAGTAGTTTCGGCCCCCTGGGCGAGCAGTACTTC
CDR3 protein: CASSSFGPLGEQYF

V gene: TRBV12-3/TRBV12-4
clone size: few
D gene: .
J gene: TRBJ2-2
CDR3 DNA: TGTGCCAGCAGTTTCGCGCCGGACATCTCCCCCGGGGAGCTGTTTTTT
CDR3 protein: CASSFAPDISPGELFF

V gene: TRBV16
clone size: many
D gene: .
J gene: TRBJ2-7
CDR3 DNA: TGTGCCAGCAGCCAATCATCAGCCATGAGCTACGAGCAGTACTTC
CDR3 protein: CASSQSSAMSYEQYF